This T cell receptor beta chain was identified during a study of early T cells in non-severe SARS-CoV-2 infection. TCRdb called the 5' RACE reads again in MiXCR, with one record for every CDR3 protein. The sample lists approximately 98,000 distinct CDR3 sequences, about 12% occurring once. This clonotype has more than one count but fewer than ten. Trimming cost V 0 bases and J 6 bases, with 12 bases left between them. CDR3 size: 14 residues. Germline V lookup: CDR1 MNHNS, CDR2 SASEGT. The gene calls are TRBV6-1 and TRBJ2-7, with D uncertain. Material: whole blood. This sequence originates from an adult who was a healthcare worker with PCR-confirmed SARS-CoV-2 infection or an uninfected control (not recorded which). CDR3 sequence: CASSEALLLGEQYF. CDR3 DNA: TGTGCCAGCAGTGAAGCGCTTCTCCTGGGCGAGCAGTACTTC.